A selection of T cell receptor beta chains follows, all from one sample in a study of shared clonotypes between healthy human individuals. The protocol was immunoSEQ multiplex PCR, while the TCRdb copy is restricted to in-frame clones and leaves out a portion. This sample has roughly 2 million clones; 95% occur once, and the top ten carry around 0.13%. Source material: naive CD4+ T cells sorted from blood. The receptors were sampled from a man between 18 and 29 years old in good health. Each CDR3 is given without its conserved first and last residue.

v_call cdr3_aa
TRBV2 ASTASGTENEKLF
TRBV4-2 ASSQDRGGAYEQY
TRBV19 ASSIGGLGTEAF
TRBV5-8 ASSLVTLNTGELF
TRBV11-2 ASSPRTGRWETQY
TRBV29-1 SVARQDANTGELF
TRBV11-2 ASSQLRVGEQY
TRBV28 ASSRQFHEQY
TRBV2 ASTGRGNTGELF
TRBV29-1 SGAGEDEKLF
TRBV5-1 ASSLQGPGTNEKLF
TRBV2 ASMTGTQY
TRBV19 ASSIGVDTQY
TRBV7-8 ASSLSGGLVEKLF
TRBV7-6 ASTIQSGSTYEQY
TRBV6-1 ASSEGGGTDTQY
TRBV15 ATSTPGLAGQEEDTQY
TRBV10-1 ASSEYQGATYEQY
TRBV10-3 AISEADLKQY
TRBV2 ASSQTDGGGEGYT
TRBV28 ASSSYPDRSNEKLF
TRBV9 ASSVAIGGCGQETQY
TRBV5-8 ASSIAGFTGEQF
TRBV2 ASSVAGALQETQY
TRBV28 ASSSGAETQY
TRBV5-4 ASSREGRETQY
TRBV5-1 ASSFSGTGNTEAF
TRBV7-9 ASSRDLGSGETQY
TRBV29-1 SGIGAGKAGELF
TRBV10-3 AISESLRSGGDYNEQF
TRBV5-4 ASSFKFLAGNYNEQF
TRBV6-6 ASSYPGRDEQY
TRBV25-1 ASSEGGQRYNEQF
TRBV7-9 ASSLVAGHGYT
TRBV11-2 ASSLNGGPYEQY
TRBV7-3 ASLTDRDAIGETQY
TRBV6-1 ASSASRLISYEQY
TRBV10-3 ASHRDASSYEQY
TRBV21-1 ASSKEGGTHYGYT
TRBV5-1 ASSLGGANTGELF
TRBV4-1 ASSQGTGSLSSYNEQF
TRBV18 ASSPPVGYEQF
TRBV7-9 ASSLVHATGFGSPLH
TRBV30 AWETGLPGTEAF
TRBV4-3 ASSQALPGQGIYEQY
TRBV5-1 ASSRSGTNEKLF
TRBV11-2 ASAAKGRSMNTEAF
TRBV10-1 ASSRGESGVYEQY
TRBV7-2 ASSTWGNTGELF
TRBV6-5 ASRPRLAGYNEQF
TRBV14 ASSHWDTQY
TRBV7-2 ASSVTGGAQGANVLT
TRBV2 ASRGERANEKLF
TRBV6-1 ASSKGGPNTGELF
TRBV5-6 ASSLPGSGANVLT